Below are 6 T cell receptor beta chains sequenced from a single sample in a study of CD8+ T cells in alopecia areata. After isolation, RNA underwent reverse transcription to generate cDNA as the sequencing template. Here immunoSEQ multiplex PCR was the method, and the copy in TCRdb shows in-frame clones only, minus some. The data hold about 200,000 clones, with 57% observed a single time. Here the sequenced sample was CD4+ T cells sorted from blood, taken at week 0. Every receptor here comes from a human donor with alopecia areata.

The chain couples TRBV4-2 to TRBJ2-5; no firm D call. The CDR3 totals 13 residues. Per germline, CDR1 LGHNA and CDR2 YNFKEQ. With 1 base removed from V and 1 base from J, the gap between germline ends came to 4 bases. The CDR3 is CASSQAAQETQYF. The DNA for the CDR3 is TGTGCCAGCAGCCAAGCGGCCCAAGAGACCCAGTACTTC.

Here the CDR3 reads CASSLVSTRATGELFF. The CDR3 region has the DNA TGTGCCAGCAGCTTGGTGAGCACCCGGGCCACCGGGGAGCTGTTTTTT. This sequence joins TRBV5-4 and TRBJ2-2, with unresolved D. With 0 bases removed from V and 4 bases from J, the gap between germline ends came to 13 bases. CDR1 and CDR2 (germline): SGHNT, YYREEE (reference sequence). CDR3 length equals 16 residues.

The V call is TRBV6-5, the J call TRBJ1-2, with 12 bases lining up with TRBD1. Germline V gives CDR1 MNHEY, CDR2 SVGAGI. V dropped 6 bases and J dropped 8; count of bases not matched to a gene: 7. The CDR3 covers 14 residues. The CDR3 nucleotides are TGTGCCAGCAGCCGGGACAGGGGGCCGGGAGGCTACACCTTC. Protein sequence: CASSRDRGPGGYTF.

This sequence joins TRBV30 and TRBJ2-7, with 13 bases aligning to TRBD2. The ends lost 2 bases at V and 5 bases at J; junction bases unmatched: 6. The germline V gene encodes CDR1 GTSNPN and CDR2 SVGIG (reference sequence). The length of the CDR3 is 15 residues. CDR3 loop: CAWSKGLAGVNEQYF. DNA of the CDR3: TGTGCCTGGAGTAAAGGACTAGCGGGAGTAAACGAGCAGTACTTC.

J is TRBJ2-7 and V is TRBV5-6; 8 nucleotides align to TRBD1. With V trimmed by 3 bases and J by 4 bases, 12 bases remained unmatched. From germline, CDR1 is SGHDT and CDR2 YYEEEE. The CDR3 loop spans 16 amino acids. The CDR3 DNA reads TGTGCCAGCAGCTCTCCCTGGGACAGGATGTCGTACGAGCAGTACTTC. It encodes CASSSPWDRMSYEQYF.

The chain couples TRBV7-8 to TRBJ2-1; D gene unclear. Deletions cut 1 base from V and 4 bases from J, with 11 bases between. Per the germline V gene, CDR1 is SGHVS and CDR2 is FQNEAQ. There are 15 residues in the CDR3. In nucleotides, the CDR3 is TGTGCCAGCAGCTTAGAAATTGGAGCTTACAATGAGCAGTTCTTC. Translated, it gives CASSLEIGAYNEQFF.